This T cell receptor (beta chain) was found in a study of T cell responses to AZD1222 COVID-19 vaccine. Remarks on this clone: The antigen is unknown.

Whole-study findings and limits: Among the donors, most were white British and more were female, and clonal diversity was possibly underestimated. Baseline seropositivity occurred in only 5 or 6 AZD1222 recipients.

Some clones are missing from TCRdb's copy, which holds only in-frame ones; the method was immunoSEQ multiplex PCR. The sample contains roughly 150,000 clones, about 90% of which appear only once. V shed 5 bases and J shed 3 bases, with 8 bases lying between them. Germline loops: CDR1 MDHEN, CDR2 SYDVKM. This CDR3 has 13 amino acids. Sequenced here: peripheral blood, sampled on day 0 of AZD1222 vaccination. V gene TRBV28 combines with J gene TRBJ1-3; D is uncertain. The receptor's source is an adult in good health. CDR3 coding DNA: TGTGCCAGCAGTCAGGACGGTGGAAACACCATATATTTT. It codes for CASSQDGGNTIYF. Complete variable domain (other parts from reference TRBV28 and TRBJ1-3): DVKVTQSSRYLVKRTGEKVFLECVQDMDHENMFWYRQDPGLGLRLIYFSYDVKMKEKGDIPEGYSVSREKKERFSLILESASTNQTSMYLCASSQDGGNTIYFGEGSWLTVV.